The clone carrying this T cell receptor (beta chain) was seen repeatedly, ten times or more. Antigen unknown. These data are taken from a study of T cells in Graves' hyperthyroidism and ophthalmopathy. Graves' hyperthyroidism was deemed stable absent ophthalmopathy progression within 18 months. Any patient presenting with uncontrolled infection, other autoimmune disease, pregnancy or lactation was left out. General observations from the study: It was a median roughly six months before onset that the model predicted ophthalmopathy. Most clonotypes expanded in thyroid above 0.001 were likewise present in blood.

Germline V gene sequence: CDR1 MNHEY, CDR2 SMNVEV (reference sequence). With 5 bases clipped from V and 4 bases from J, the junction kept 8 bases outside the gene matches. The CDR3 has 15 residues. Using RNA transcripts as the source, TCR beta CDR3 regions were amplified. A first-round RT-PCR of the TCR CDR3 used the HTBI primer set. TCRdb fed the multiplex PCR reads into MiXCR, producing one record per CDR3 protein. The sample has more than 650,000 distinct CDR3 sequences; 14% are singletons. This sequence joins TRBV27 and TRBJ1-1; 9 nucleotides line up with TRBD1. The sequence was obtained from a woman in her late teens or twenties with Graves' hyperthyroidism. Material for sequencing was blood. The CDR3 here is CASSPGQGRGTEAFF. CDR3 in DNA: TGTGCCAGCAGTCCCGGACAGGGGAGAGGCACTGAAGCTTTCTTT.